Shown below are 22 T cell receptor beta chains from a single sample sequenced in a study of blood T cell repertoires in COVID-19. Using immunoSEQ multiplex PCR, the repertoire was profiled, and TCRdb retains in-frame clones only, with some absent. Counted here are hundreds of thousands of clones, around 92% occurring once; the ten biggest clones make up 2.5% to 3.5%. The sample was peripheral blood. Receptors were obtained from a woman aged 25 to 39 with COVID-19, enrolled during active disease.

The gene calls are TRBV24-1 and TRBJ2-1, with TRBD1 identical over 9 bases. V lost 10 bases to trimming and J lost 7 bases; unmatched junction nucleotides: 7. This CDR3 is built from 13 residues. Germline V gives CDR1 KGHDR, CDR2 SFDVKD. CDR3 protein: CATRGTGINEQFF. In DNA form, the CDR3 reads TGTGCCACGCGAGGGACAGGGATTAATGAGCAGTTCTTC.

The chain employs TRBV9 and TRBJ2-3; 7 nucleotides line up with TRBD2. The trim removed 0 bases at V and 6 bases at J, leaving 4 bases unmatched. This CDR3 is built from 14 residues. Germline CDR1 SGDLS, CDR2 YYNGEE. The CDR3 region has the DNA TGTGCCAGCAGCGTAGGAGGGAGGGTGGATACGCAGTATTTT. Protein product: CASSVGGRVDTQYF.

V gene TRBV27 combines with J gene TRBJ2-1, with D uncertain. CDR3 length equals 14 residues. V gave up 6 bases and J gave up 0 bases, with 9 bases separating them. CDR1 MNHEY and CDR2 SMNVEV come from the germline V gene (reference sequence). The CDR3 DNA follows: TGTGCCAGCAGGGATCGGAGCTCCTACAATGAGCAGTTCTTC. Translated: CASRDRSSYNEQFF.

This chain connects TRBV30 to TRBJ2-5; tentative D call: TRBD1 (6 bases). Trimming pared 0 bases from V and 1 base from J, leaving 9 bases between. The CDR3 has 14 amino acids. The germline V gene has CDR1 GTSNPN and CDR2 SVGIG (reference sequence). CDR3 protein: CAWSVRGFQETQYF. The CDR3 nucleotides read TGTGCCTGGAGTGTAAGGGGGTTCCAAGAGACCCAGTACTTC.

Here the CDR3 DNA reads TGTGCCAGTAGTATAGATCGTGCTAGCGGGACCACCCTGGGGACCGGGGAGCTGTTTTTT. Its protein product is CASSIDRASGTTLGTGELFF. The chain combines TRBV19 with TRBJ2-2; 9 nucleotides agree with TRBD2. The V gene end was trimmed by 0 bases and the J gene end by 5 bases; junction bases not matched to a gene: 16. The CDR3 consists of 20 residues. Germline CDR1 reads LNHDA; CDR2 reads SQIVND (reference sequence).

The V gene is TRBV28, the J gene TRBJ1-4, with a weak D call TRBD1 (5 bases). Germline V gene sequence: CDR1 MDHEN, CDR2 SYDVKM. The length of the CDR3 is 14 residues. V was trimmed by 10 bases and J by 2 bases, leaving 14 bases between them. The CDR3 DNA is TGTGCCATAACCACTGGGGGGACTAATGAAAAACTGTTTTTT. Translated: CAITTGGTNEKLFF.

The chain has TRBV10-3 and TRBJ2-3; the match to TRBD2 covers 9 bases. Germline V CDR1 and CDR2: ENHRY, SYGVKD. Trimming took 8 bases from V and 2 from J; bases not matched to a gene: 2. The CDR3 is 13 residues long. Here the CDR3 DNA reads TGTGCCATCGTAGCGGGAGACACAGATACGCAGTATTTT. Protein sequence: CAIVAGDTDTQYF.

This chain connects TRBV4-2 to TRBJ1-5, with 8 bases identical to TRBD1. V gave up 4 bases and J gave up 7 bases; unmatched junction bases: 12. The germline CDR1 and CDR2 sequences are LGHNA and YNFKEQ. The CDR3 has 16 residues. The CDR3 loop reads CASSPQGDSRGQPQHF. The CDR3 nucleotides read TGTGCCAGCAGCCCACAGGGGGACAGCAGGGGACAGCCCCAGCATTTT.

This clone came up once. This rearrangement joins TRBV7-2 to TRBJ2-7, with 7 bases that match TRBD1. The CDR3 extends over 15 amino acids. CDR1 is SGHTA, CDR2 FQGNSA, per germline. The junction had 9 bases not matched to a gene; V was cut back by 5 bases and J by 2 bases. The CDR3 loop reads CASSPSGQVPYEQYV. CDR3 coding DNA: TGTGCCAGCAGCCCAAGTGGACAGGTCCCCTACGAGCAGTACGTC.

Turning to this clone: The sample has other DNA sequences that encode this CDR3 too. V is TRBV15 and J is TRBJ2-1; possible D gene TRBD2, 6 bases. Trimming cost V 0 bases and J 1 base, with 7 bases left between them. The CDR3 loop spans 15 amino acids. Germline V gene data show CDR1 as LNHNV and CDR2 as YYDKDF (reference sequence). The CDR3 here is CATSRDAGSYNEQFF. The CDR3 DNA is TGTGCCACCAGCAGAGATGCGGGGTCCTACAATGAGCAGTTCTTC.

This clone was recorded a few times. The CDR3 sequence: CASGTGLNQPQHF. The DNA for the CDR3 is TGTGCCAGCGGGACAGGCCTGAATCAGCCCCAGCATTTT. The gene calls are TRBV5-4 and TRBJ1-5; 8 bases are a match to TRBD1. This CDR3 contains 13 residues. V lost 7 bases to trimming and J lost 4 bases; unmatched junction nucleotides: 4. Germline V gene sequence: CDR1 SGHNT, CDR2 YYREEE (reference sequence).

This clone was seen once. V is TRBV30 and J is TRBJ2-3; unclear D gene. Germline assignment: CDR1 GTSNPN and CDR2 SVGIG (reference sequence). The CDR3 runs 14 residues. Trimming pared 4 bases from V and 0 bases from J, leaving 11 bases between. The CDR3 region has the DNA TGTGCCTGGATTGGTGGTCTAAGCACAGATACGCAGTATTTT. It is translated as CAWIGGLSTDTQYF.

The chain carries TRBV6-5 and TRBJ1-3; D remains ambiguous. This CDR3 contains 14 residues. The V end lost 0 bases, the J end lost 4 bases, and 7 bases lay between the germline ends. Germline V gene lookup returns CDR1 MNHEY and CDR2 SVGAGI. CDR3 loop: CASSYSGSGNTIYF. DNA of the CDR3: TGTGCCAGCAGTTACTCAGGGAGCGGAAACACCATATATTTT.

In this sample, this clone turned up a few times. This chain connects TRBV4-1 to TRBJ2-1; 9 nucleotides match TRBD2. CDR3 length equals 17 residues. The germline gives CDR1 MGHRA, CDR2 YSYEKL. V trimming: 4 bases; J trimming: 0 bases; junction bases outside the gene matches: 7. For the CDR3, the DNA is TGCGCCAGCAGCCCGAGCGGGGGGCCGAGCTCCTACAATGAGCAGTTCTTC. Translation gives CASSPSGGPSSYNEQFF.

This clone was detected once. V gene TRBV7-2 combines with J gene TRBJ2-2; D perhaps matches TRBD2 (5 bases). The V and J ends lost 2 bases and 4 bases respectively, with 11 bases between them. Germline loops: CDR1 SGHTA, CDR2 FQGNSA. The CDR3 covers 15 residues. CDR3 sequence reads: CASSLFAGGTGELFF. The CDR3 DNA is TGTGCCAGCAGCTTATTTGCGGGCGGCACCGGGGAGCTGTTTTTT.

The J gene is TRBJ2-1, the V gene TRBV10-2; TRBD2 matches 9 bases. The CDR3 is 15 residues long. CDR1 and CDR2 from the germline V gene are WSHSY and SAAADI. Germline trimming cut 2 bases from V and 8 bases from J; bases unmatched to any gene: 7. CDR3 region: CASSEGTSFWYEQFF. Here the CDR3 DNA reads TGCGCCAGCAGTGAGGGGACTAGCTTCTGGTATGAGCAGTTCTTC.

The CDR3 DNA reads as TGTGCCAGCAGCGCACGGGGGGGTACGAACACCGGGGAGCTGTTTTTT. As protein: CASSARGGTNTGELFF. The chain combines TRBV7-2 with TRBJ2-2, with TRBD2 matching 8 bases. Germline V CDR1 and CDR2: SGHTA, FQGNSA. V dropped 5 bases and J dropped 0; count of bases not matched to a gene: 5. The CDR3 is 16 amino acids.

This clone was recorded only once. J is TRBJ1-6 and V is TRBV7-2; no clear D gene. This CDR3 region has 15 residues. Trimming left V 1 base short and J 5 bases short, with 9 bases between. The V gene's germline CDR1 is SGHTA and CDR2 FQGNSA. The CDR3 coding sequence is TGTGCCAGCAGCTTAGTGGCAGACAATAATTCACCCCTCCACTTT. Translating gives CASSLVADNNSPLHF.

The V and J genes are TRBV6-5 and TRBJ1-2, with D possibly TRBD1 on 6 matching bases. This CDR3 is built from 15 residues. CDR1 and CDR2 (germline): MNHEY, SVGAGI. V shed 2 bases and J shed 5 bases, with 15 bases lying between them. The CDR3 DNA follows: TGTGCCAGCAGTTACGTCAGGGGCTCTTGGTATGGCTACACCTTC. Its translation is CASSYVRGSWYGYTF.

This clone showed up just once. The chain employs TRBV20-1 and TRBJ1-4, with a possible D match to TRBD1 (5 bases). Germline V gene data show CDR1 as DFQATT and CDR2 as SNEGSKA (reference sequence). CDR3 size: 13 residues. With 3 bases removed from V and 7 bases from J, the gap between germline ends came to 12 bases. The chain's CDR3 is CSASAGHFEKLFF. CDR3 in DNA: TGCAGTGCTAGTGCAGGGCACTTTGAAAAACTGTTTTTT.

The J gene is TRBJ1-5, the V gene TRBV19, with 10 bases matching TRBD1. Looked up from germline, CDR1 is LNHDA and CDR2 is SQIVND (reference sequence). V lost 8 bases, J lost 5 bases, and 6 bases stayed unmatched. This CDR3 comprises 14 residues. The CDR3 loop is CASSRDRGDQPQHF. DNA for the CDR3: TGTGCCAGTTCTCGGGACAGGGGTGATCAGCCCCAGCATTTT.

This rearrangement joins TRBV28 to TRBJ2-5; TRBD2 aligns across 13 bases. In germline, CDR1 is MDHEN, CDR2 SYDVKM. V was clipped by 2 bases and J by 5 bases; unmatched bases: 2. This CDR3 is 15 amino acids long. CDR3 bases: TGTGCCAGCAGTTTAGGACTAGCGGGAGTGGAGACCCAGTACTTC. It specifies CASSLGLAGVETQYF. The whole variable domain, remainder taken from reference TRBV28 and TRBJ2-5, is DVKVTQSSRYLVKRTGEKVFLECVQDMDHENMFWYRQDPGLGLRLIYFSYDVKMKEKGDIPEGYSVSREKKERFSLILESASTNQTSMYLCASSLGLAGVETQYFGPGTRLLVL.